Listed below are T cell receptor beta chains from one sample, sequenced in a study of radiotherapy plus CTLA-4 blockade in lung cancer. Assay: immunoSEQ multiplex PCR; the TCRdb copy retains only in-frame clones and omits some. The table has tens of thousands of clones, under 85% seen once. The sample consisted of peripheral blood, taken from a patient treated with radiotherapy plus ipilimumab. The receptors were gathered from a human donor with non-small cell lung cancer that progressed on radiotherapy plus ipilimumab. CDR3s include the opening cysteine and the closing phenylalanine or tryptophan. D genes are given only for firm matches. The size entry is marked missing in some rows and otherwise reads once, few, many or a size class.

j_call: TRBJ1-4
clone_size: NA
v_call: TRBV2
d_call: TRBD1
cdr3_nt: TGTGCCAGCAAAAGGACAGGGGGAGGAGGAGAAAAACTGTTTTTT
cdr3_aa: CASKRTGGGGEKLFF

j_call: TRBJ1-6
clone_size: once
v_call: TRBV7-3
d_call: NA
cdr3_nt: TGTGCCAGCAGCTTAGGTACATCAAATTCACCCCTCCACTTT
cdr3_aa: CASSLGTSNSPLHF

j_call: TRBJ2-6
clone_size: NA
v_call: TRBV7-2
d_call: NA
cdr3_nt: TGTGCCAGCAGCTTACCCTCCCCTGGGGCCAACGTCCTGACTTTC
cdr3_aa: CASSLPSPGANVLTF

j_call: TRBJ1-4
clone_size: NA
v_call: TRBV5-1
d_call: NA
cdr3_nt: TGCGCCAGCAGCTTGACCGGACAAAAGAACGAAAAACTGTTTTTT
cdr3_aa: CASSLTGQKNEKLFF

j_call: TRBJ2-7
clone_size: NA
v_call: TRBV28
d_call: NA
cdr3_nt: TGTGCCAGCAGCTTATCGTCCCAGAGACCCTACGAGCAGTACTTC
cdr3_aa: CASSLSSQRPYEQYF

j_call: TRBJ2-3
clone_size: NA
v_call: TRBV10-3
d_call: TRBD2
cdr3_nt: TGTGCCATCCGAACGGGGGGGACAGATACGCAGTATTTT
cdr3_aa: CAIRTGGTDTQYF

j_call: TRBJ1-2
clone_size: NA
v_call: TRBV7-9
d_call: NA
cdr3_nt: TGTGCCAGCAGCCGGGGGACTTTATATGGCTACACCTTC
cdr3_aa: CASSRGTLYGYTF

j_call: TRBJ2-1
clone_size: once
v_call: TRBV7-2
d_call: NA
cdr3_nt: TGTGCCAGCAGCTTAGTCCGCTTACAGGAAAGGTTCGACAATGAGCAGTTCTTC
cdr3_aa: CASSLVRLQERFDNEQFF

j_call: TRBJ1-1
clone_size: NA
v_call: TRBV18
d_call: TRBD1
cdr3_nt: TGTGCCAGCTCACATACTTCAGGGGGAGCTTCGAACACTGAAGCTTTCTTT
cdr3_aa: CASSHTSGGASNTEAFF

j_call: TRBJ1-1
clone_size: NA
v_call: TRBV18
d_call: TRBD1
cdr3_nt: TGTGCCAGCTCACCACGGGACAGGGGGCACATCAACACTGAAGCTTTCTTT
cdr3_aa: CASSPRDRGHINTEAFF

j_call: TRBJ2-7
clone_size: NA
v_call: TRBV18
d_call: TRBD1
cdr3_nt: TGTGCCAGCTCACCACCGACAGGGAACTACGAGCAGTACTTC
cdr3_aa: CASSPPTGNYEQYF

j_call: TRBJ2-6
clone_size: NA
v_call: TRBV29-1
d_call: NA
cdr3_nt: TGCAGCGTTTGGAGCTCTGGGGCCAACGTCCTGACTTTC
cdr3_aa: CSVWSSGANVLTF

j_call: TRBJ1-1
clone_size: NA
v_call: TRBV7-9
d_call: NA
cdr3_nt: TGTGCCAGCAGCTTAAGCATGGGGGGAAAGTACACTGAAGCTTTCTTT
cdr3_aa: CASSLSMGGKYTEAFF

j_call: TRBJ1-5
clone_size: NA
v_call: TRBV30
d_call: NA
cdr3_nt: TGTGCCTGGAGTGTCTCAGGGAATCAGCCCCAGCATTTT
cdr3_aa: CAWSVSGNQPQHF

j_call: TRBJ2-3
clone_size: NA
v_call: TRBV7-6
d_call: TRBD1
cdr3_nt: TGTGCCAGCAGCTTAGTAGGGGGCGGGAGCACAGATACGCAGTATTTT
cdr3_aa: CASSLVGGGSTDTQYF

j_call: TRBJ1-1
clone_size: few
v_call: TRBV29-1
d_call: TRBD1
cdr3_nt: TGCAGCGTTGGGGATCCGGGACAGGGACTTCTAGCTTTCTTT
cdr3_aa: CSVGDPGQGLLAFF

j_call: TRBJ1-6
clone_size: NA
v_call: TRBV7-2
d_call: NA
cdr3_nt: TGTGCCAGCAGCTTAGCGCTTTCGGGGGCTTCGGAGCGCTATAATTCACCCCTCCACTTT
cdr3_aa: CASSLALSGASERYNSPLHF